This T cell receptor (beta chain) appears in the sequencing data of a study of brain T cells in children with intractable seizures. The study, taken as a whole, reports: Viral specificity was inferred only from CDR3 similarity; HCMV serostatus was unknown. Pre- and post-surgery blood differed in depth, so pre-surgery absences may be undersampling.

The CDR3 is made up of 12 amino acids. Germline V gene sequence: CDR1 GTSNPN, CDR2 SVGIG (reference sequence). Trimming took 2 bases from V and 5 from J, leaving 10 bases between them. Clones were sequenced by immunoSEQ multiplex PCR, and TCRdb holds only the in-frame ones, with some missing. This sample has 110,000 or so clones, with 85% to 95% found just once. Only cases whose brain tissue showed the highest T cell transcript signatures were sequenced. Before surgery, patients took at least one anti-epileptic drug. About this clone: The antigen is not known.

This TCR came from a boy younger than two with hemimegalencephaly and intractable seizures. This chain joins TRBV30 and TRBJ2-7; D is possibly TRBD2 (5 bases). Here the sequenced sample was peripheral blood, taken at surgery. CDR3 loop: CAWSLGIHEQYF. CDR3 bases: TGTGCCTGGAGTCTCGGGATCCACGAGCAGTACTTC.